This T cell receptor (beta chain) was identified in a study of CD8+CD57+ T cells in acquired aplastic anemia. Overall study context: DNA from sorted CD4+ and CD8+ cells averaged roughly 3.2 ug.

Profiling that covered TCR beta VDJ and CDR3 relied on genomic DNA as its template. TCRdb recomputed calls from the reads with MiXCR, one row per CDR3 protein. This repertoire shows approximately 470,000 distinct CDR3 sequences, about a third found once; its top ten account for 0.75% to 0.95%. General study findings and limits: Controls and patients did not differ significantly in CD8+ Simpson's diversity. Comparison of patients with controls identified 25 to 35 shared CD8+ CDR3 sequences.

Note on this clonotype: As yet, its antigen is unknown.

After removal of 5 bases from V and 4 bases from J, the junction contained 6 bases not matched to a gene. In germline, CDR1 is DFQATT, CDR2 SNEGSKA (reference sequence). This CDR3 is built from 14 residues. The sequenced patients had an expansion of CD8+CD57+ cells seen by flow cytometry. This TCR derives from a human donor with aplastic anemia. The V and J genes are TRBV20-1 and TRBJ2-5; 11 bases fit TRBD1. Input material: sorted CD4+, CD8+, or CD8+CD57+ T cells (not recorded which) from PBMCs. The CDR3 is CSAPGQGVRETQYF. In DNA, the CDR3 is TGCAGTGCTCCGGGACAGGGGGTCAGAGAGACCCAGTACTTC.